This paragraph reports one T cell receptor (beta chain). Constant-region priming of 500 ng total RNA yielded TCR beta cDNA. Each TCR beta library was derived from three nested multiplex PCR rounds that employed slightly modified ARM-PCR. With TRBV1-TRBV30 forward primers and a C-beta reverse primer, the first two PCR rounds were run for roughly 10 cycles each. Each CDR3 protein is one row after TCRdb ran MiXCR on the multiplex PCR reads. Of 330,000 or so distinct CDR3 sequences in the sample, 65% are singletons; the top ten hold about 6.5%. In addition to blood RNA drawn from unsorted whole blood, germline DNA was extracted. Among the patients, all had chronic HBV infection and none had been treated. Researchers reported drawing approximately 3.6 milliliters of peripheral blood before surgery. This sample is drawn from a study of tumor-infiltrating lymphocytes in primary liver carcinoma. With 5 bases clipped from V and 6 bases from J, the junction kept 4 bases outside the gene matches. Germline-derived CDR1 and CDR2 are SGHAT and FQNNGV. This CDR3 is built from 13 residues.

This chain uses TRBV11-2 with TRBJ2-1; the match to TRBD2 covers 7 bases. The clonotype comes from a man in his forties with primary liver carcinoma and hepatitis B virus infection. The sample taken for sequencing was peripheral blood. The CDR3 loop is CASSPTSLNEQFF. CDR3 DNA sequence: TGTGCCAGCAGCCCGACTAGCCTCAATGAGCAGTTCTTC.